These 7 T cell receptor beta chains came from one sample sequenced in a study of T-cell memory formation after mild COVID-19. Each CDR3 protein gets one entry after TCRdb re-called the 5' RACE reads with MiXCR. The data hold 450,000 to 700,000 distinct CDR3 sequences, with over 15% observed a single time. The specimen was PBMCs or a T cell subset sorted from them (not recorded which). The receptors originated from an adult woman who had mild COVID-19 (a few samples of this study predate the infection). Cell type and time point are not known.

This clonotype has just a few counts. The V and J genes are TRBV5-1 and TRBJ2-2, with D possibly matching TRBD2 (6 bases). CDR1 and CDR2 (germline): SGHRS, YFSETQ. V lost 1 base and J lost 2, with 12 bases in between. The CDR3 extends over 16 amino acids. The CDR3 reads CASSLFTSPNTGELFF. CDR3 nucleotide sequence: TGCGCCAGCAGCTTGTTTACTAGCCCTAACACCGGGGAGCTGTTTTTT.

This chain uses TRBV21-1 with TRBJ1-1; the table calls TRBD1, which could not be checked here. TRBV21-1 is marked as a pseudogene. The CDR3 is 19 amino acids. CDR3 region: CASSKERQGVFLLCPEAFF. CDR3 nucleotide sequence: TGTGCCAGCAGCAAAGAAAGGCAGGGGGTCTTCCTCCTCTGTCCTGAAGCTTTCTTT.

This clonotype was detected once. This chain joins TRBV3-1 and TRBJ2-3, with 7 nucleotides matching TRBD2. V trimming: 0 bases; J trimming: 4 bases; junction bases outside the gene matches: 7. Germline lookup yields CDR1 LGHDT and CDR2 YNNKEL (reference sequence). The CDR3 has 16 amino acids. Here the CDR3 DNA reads TGTGCCAGCAGCCAAGAGGCCCGGGGGGACTCAGATACGCAGTATTTT. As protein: CASSQEARGDSDTQYF.

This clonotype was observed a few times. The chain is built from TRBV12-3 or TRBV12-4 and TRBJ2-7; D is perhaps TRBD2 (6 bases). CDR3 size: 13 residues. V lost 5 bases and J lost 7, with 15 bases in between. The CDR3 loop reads CASSQGGLEEQYF. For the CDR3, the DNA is TGTGCCAGCAGTCAGGGAGGCCTGGAAGAGCAGTACTTC.

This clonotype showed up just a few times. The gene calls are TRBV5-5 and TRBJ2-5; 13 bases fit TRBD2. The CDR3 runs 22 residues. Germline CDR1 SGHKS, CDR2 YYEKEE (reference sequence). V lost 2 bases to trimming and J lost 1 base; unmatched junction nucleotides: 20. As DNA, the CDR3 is TGTGCCAGCAGCTTACTTCCCCCGGGACTAGCGGGGTCACCCGAGCTCCAAGAGACCCAGTACTTC. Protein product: CASSLLPPGLAGSPELQETQYF.

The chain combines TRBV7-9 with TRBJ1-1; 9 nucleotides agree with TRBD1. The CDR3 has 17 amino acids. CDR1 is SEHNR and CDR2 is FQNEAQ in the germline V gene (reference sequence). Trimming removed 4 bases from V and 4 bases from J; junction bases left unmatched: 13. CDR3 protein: CASSSTNSGTGSTEAFF. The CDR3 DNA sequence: TGTGCCAGCAGCTCCACCAACTCCGGGACAGGGAGCACTGAAGCTTTCTTT.

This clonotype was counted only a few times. CDR3 amino acids: CASSSTYKPYEQYF. The DNA for the CDR3 is TGTGCCAGCAGCTCGACCTATAAGCCCTACGAGCAGTACTTC. The V call is TRBV7-8, the J call TRBJ2-7; no definite D call. The CDR3 is 14 residues long. Germline V gene sequence: CDR1 SGHVS, CDR2 FQNEAQ. V was cut by 4 bases and J by 2 bases, with 12 bases left in between.